This T cell receptor beta chain was found in a study of vaccination and CD4 T cells after COVID-19. Study in general: Samples taken post-COVID came a median around 93 days after diagnosis, ranging from 35 to 161. Investigators stimulated cells with overlapping spike peptides drawn from SARS-CoV-2, HCoV-NL63, HCoV-OC43 and HCoV-229E.

Treatment of the sample: approximately nine-day PBMC culture with coronavirus spike peptide pools or control peptides (ViraFEST assay). The authors cultured fewer than 2.5 million PBMCs per well with 8.5 to 10 IU/ml IL-2 and 10 ug/ml peptide pools. The sample holds a few counts of this clonotype. Its antigen remains unknown. Whole-study results and caveats: Among reactive clones from convalescent patients, a median approximately 86% appeared only post-vaccination.

Sequencing of DNA taken from cultured CD4+ T cells relied on the Oncomine TCR Beta short-read assay. TCRdb processed the PCR reads anew with MiXCR; each CDR3 protein has one entry. The sample lists 15,000 to 19,000 distinct CDR3 sequences, approximately 42% seen once, with roughly 20% in the top ten. CDR3 size: 16 residues. Germline values: CDR1 SGHTA, CDR2 FQGTGA. V gave up 5 bases and J gave up 4 bases, with 20 bases separating them. J is TRBJ2-5 and V is TRBV7-3; tentative D call: TRBD2 (6 bases). Sequenced material: cultured CD4+ T cells from blood. The receptor was isolated from a human donor with COVID-19. Here the CDR3 DNA reads TGTGCCAGCAGCAAAGGGGACTTGGGGGGTCGAGAGACCCAGTACTTC. It codes for CASSKGDLGGRETQYF.